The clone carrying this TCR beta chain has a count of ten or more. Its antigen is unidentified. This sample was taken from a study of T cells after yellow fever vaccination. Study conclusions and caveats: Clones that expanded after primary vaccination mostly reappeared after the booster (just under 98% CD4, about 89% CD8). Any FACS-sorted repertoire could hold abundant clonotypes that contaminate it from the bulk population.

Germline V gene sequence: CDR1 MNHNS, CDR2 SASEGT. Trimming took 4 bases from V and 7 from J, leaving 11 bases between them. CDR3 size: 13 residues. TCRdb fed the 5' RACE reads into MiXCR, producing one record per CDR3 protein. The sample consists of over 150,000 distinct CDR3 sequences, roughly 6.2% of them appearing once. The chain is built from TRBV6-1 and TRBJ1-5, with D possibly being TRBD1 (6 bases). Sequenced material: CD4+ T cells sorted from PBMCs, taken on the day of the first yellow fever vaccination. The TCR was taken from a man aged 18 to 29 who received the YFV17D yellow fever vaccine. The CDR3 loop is CASSVQGEQPQHF. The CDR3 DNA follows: TGTGCCAGCAGTGTACAGGGTGAGCAGCCCCAGCATTTT.